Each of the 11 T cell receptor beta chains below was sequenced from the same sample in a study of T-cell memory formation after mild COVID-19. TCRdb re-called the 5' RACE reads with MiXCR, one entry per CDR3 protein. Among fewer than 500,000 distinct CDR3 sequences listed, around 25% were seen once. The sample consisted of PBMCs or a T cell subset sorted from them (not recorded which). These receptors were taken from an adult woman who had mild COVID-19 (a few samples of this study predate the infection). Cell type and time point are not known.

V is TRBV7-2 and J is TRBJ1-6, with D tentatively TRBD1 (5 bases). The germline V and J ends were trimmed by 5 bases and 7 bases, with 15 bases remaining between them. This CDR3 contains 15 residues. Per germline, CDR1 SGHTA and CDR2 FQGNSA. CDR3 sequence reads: CASSPGALGNSPLHF. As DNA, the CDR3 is TGTGCCAGCAGCCCCGGGGCACTGGGGAATTCACCCCTCCACTTT.

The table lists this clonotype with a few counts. The CDR3 loop reads CASSLERGLLTDTQYF. The CDR3 nucleotides are TGCGCCAGCAGCTTGGAACGAGGTCTCCTCACAGATACGCAGTATTTT. The chain links TRBV5-1 to TRBJ2-3; the D is unclear. V shed 0 bases and J shed 2 bases, with 13 bases lying between them. Germline CDR1 is SGHRS and CDR2 is YFSETQ. The CDR3 runs 16 residues.

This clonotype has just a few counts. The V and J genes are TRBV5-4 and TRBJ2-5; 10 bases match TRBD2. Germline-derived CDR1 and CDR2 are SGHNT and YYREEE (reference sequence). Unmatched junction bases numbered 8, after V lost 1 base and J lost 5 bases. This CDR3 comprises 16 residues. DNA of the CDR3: TGTGCCAGCAGCTTGTTTCCTAGCGGGAGCATGGAGACCCAGTACTTC. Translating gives CASSLFPSGSMETQYF.

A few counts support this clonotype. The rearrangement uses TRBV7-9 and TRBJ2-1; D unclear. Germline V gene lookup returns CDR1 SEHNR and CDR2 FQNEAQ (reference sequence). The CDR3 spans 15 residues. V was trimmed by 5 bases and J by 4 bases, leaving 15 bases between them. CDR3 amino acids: CASSLGPAEYNEQFF. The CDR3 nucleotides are TGTGCCAGCAGCCTTGGCCCCGCAGAATACAATGAGCAGTTCTTC. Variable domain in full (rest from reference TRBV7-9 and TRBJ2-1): DTGVSQNPRHKITKRGQNVTFRCDPISEHNRLYWYRQTLGQGPEFLTYFQNEAQLEKSRLLSDRFSAERPKGSFSTLEIQRTEQGDSAMYLCASSLGPAEYNEQFFGPGTRLTVL.

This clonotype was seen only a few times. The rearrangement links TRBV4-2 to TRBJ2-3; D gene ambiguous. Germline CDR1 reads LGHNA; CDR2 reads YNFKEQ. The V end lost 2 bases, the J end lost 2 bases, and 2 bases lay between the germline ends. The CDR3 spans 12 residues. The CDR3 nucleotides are TGTGCCAGCAGCCAAATCACAGATACGCAGTATTTT. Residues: CASSQITDTQYF.

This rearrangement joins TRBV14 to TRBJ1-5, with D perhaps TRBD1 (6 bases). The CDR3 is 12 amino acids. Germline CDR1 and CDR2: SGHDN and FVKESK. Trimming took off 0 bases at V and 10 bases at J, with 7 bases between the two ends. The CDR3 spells CASSQDRGPQHF. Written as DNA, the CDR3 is TGTGCCAGCAGCCAAGACAGGGGTCCCCAGCATTTT.

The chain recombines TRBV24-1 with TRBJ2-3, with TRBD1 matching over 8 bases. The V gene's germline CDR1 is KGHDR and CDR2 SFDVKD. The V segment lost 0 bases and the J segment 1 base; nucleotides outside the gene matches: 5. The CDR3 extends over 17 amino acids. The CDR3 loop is CATSDLRPGQGTDTQYF. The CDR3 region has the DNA TGTGCCACCAGTGATTTGCGACCGGGACAGGGCACAGATACGCAGTATTTT.

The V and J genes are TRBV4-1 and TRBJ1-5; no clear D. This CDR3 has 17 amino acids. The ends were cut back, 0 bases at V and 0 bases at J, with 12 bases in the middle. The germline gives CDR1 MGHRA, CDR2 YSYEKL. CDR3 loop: CASSQEGPSYSNQPQHF. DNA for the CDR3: TGCGCCAGCAGCCAAGAAGGGCCAAGTTATAGCAATCAGCCCCAGCATTTT.

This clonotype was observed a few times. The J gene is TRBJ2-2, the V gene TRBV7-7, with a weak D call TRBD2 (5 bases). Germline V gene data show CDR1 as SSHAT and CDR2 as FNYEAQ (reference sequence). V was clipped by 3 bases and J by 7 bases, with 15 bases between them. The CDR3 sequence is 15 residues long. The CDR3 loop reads CASSLAPTGVGELFF. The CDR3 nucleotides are TGTGCCAGCAGCTTGGCCCCCACCGGGGTCGGGGAGCTGTTTTTT.

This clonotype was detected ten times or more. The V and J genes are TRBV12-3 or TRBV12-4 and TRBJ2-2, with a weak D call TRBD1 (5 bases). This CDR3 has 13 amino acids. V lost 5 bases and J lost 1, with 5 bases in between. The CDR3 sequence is CASSDRNTGELFF. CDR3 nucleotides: TGTGCCAGCAGTGACAGGAACACCGGGGAGCTGTTTTTT.

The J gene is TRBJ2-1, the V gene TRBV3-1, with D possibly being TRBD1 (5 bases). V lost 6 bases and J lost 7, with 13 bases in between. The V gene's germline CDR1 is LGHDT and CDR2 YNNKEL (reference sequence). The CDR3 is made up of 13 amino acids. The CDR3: CASSDRLVNEQFF. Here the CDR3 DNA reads TGTGCCAGCAGTGACAGACTGGTGAATGAGCAGTTCTTC.